The 26 T cell receptor beta chains reported below all come from one sample, sequenced in a study of blood T cell repertoires in COVID-19 (dated by TCRdb to 2020 to 2021). The library was produced with the immunoSEQ multiplex PCR assay. Here the immuneACCESS table is served through TCRdb, limited to in-frame sequences with V and J called. Missing clones are a known gap in these copies; in checked studies unresolved V genes cover under half, and the rest lacks a known reason. This sample holds about 69,000 clones; less than 90% were observed only once. Around 2.9% of the sample comes from the top ten. Source material: peripheral blood. The receptor source for this set is an elderly man with acute or convalescent COVID-19.

A single count supports this clone. The chain uses TRBV7-9 and TRBJ2-7; no reliable D call. Germline V gene lookup returns CDR1 SEHNR and CDR2 FQNEAQ (reference sequence). CDR3 length: 16 residues. V was pared by 2 bases and J by 2 bases, with 16 bases between. CDR3 sequence: CASSLNLQAITYEQYF. The CDR3 DNA reads as TGTGCCAGCAGCTTAAACCTCCAAGCCATCACCTACGAGCAGTACTTC.

The chain employs TRBV2 and TRBJ2-1; the D gene is possibly TRBD1 (5 bases). The CDR3 is made up of 15 amino acids. V lost 6 bases and J lost 3, with 15 bases in between. In germline, CDR1 is SNHLY, CDR2 FYNNEI. The CDR3 DNA reads as TGTGCCAGCAGACAAACAGGTGACTTCTACAATGAGCAGTTCTTC. This gives the protein CASRQTGDFYNEQFF.

CDR3 protein: CASSSLYEQFF. The CDR3 bases are TGCGCCAGCAGCTCACTATATGAGCAGTTCTTC. This chain connects TRBV5-1 to TRBJ2-1; D is unclear. Germline V gives CDR1 SGHRS, CDR2 YFSETQ. The germline V and J ends were trimmed by 3 bases and 8 bases, with 6 bases remaining between them. The CDR3 runs to 11 residues. Complete variable domain (other parts from reference TRBV5-1 and TRBJ2-1): KAGVTQTPRYLIKTRGQQVTLSCSPISGHRSVSWYQQTPGQGLQFLFEYFSETQRNKGNFPGRFSGRQFSNSRSEMNVSTLELGDSALYLCASSSLYEQFFGPGTRLTVL.

CDR3 region: CASSPRGTDTQYF. The DNA for the CDR3 is TGTGCCAGCAGCCCGCGTGGCACAGATACGCAGTATTTT. The chain has TRBV6-6 and TRBJ2-3; D not certain. Germline-derived CDR1 and CDR2 are MNHNY and SVGAGI (reference sequence). Deletions cut 6 bases from V and 1 base from J, with 8 bases between. The CDR3 has 13 residues.

The V call is TRBV19, the J call TRBJ1-2, with D perhaps TRBD1 (6 bases). CDR1 and CDR2 (germline): LNHDA, SQIVND (reference sequence). This CDR3 has 14 residues. Trimming stripped 6 bases from V and 2 bases from J, with 13 bases between. The CDR3 is CASRQRQENYGYTF. The CDR3 DNA reads as TGTGCCAGTAGACAAAGACAGGAGAACTATGGCTACACCTTC.

The chain has TRBV11-3 and TRBJ2-1; 12 bases map to TRBD2. The CDR3 is 15 amino acids. The germline V gene has CDR1 SGHNT and CDR2 YENEEA. With 3 bases clipped from V and 3 bases from J, the junction kept 0 bases outside the gene matches. The CDR3 DNA follows: TGTGCCAGCAGCTTGGGACTAGCGGGCTACAATGAGCAGTTCTTC. It specifies CASSLGLAGYNEQFF.

The chain couples TRBV9 to TRBJ1-2; 10 nucleotides match TRBD1. From germline, CDR1 is SGDLS and CDR2 YYNGEE. J lost 5 bases, V lost 3 bases, and 10 bases had no gene match. This CDR3 has 16 residues. DNA for the CDR3: TGTGCCAGCAGCGGACAGGGGGCAAGGGGGTGGTATGGCTACACCTTC. Protein product: CASSGQGARGWYGYTF.

The sample holds a few counts of this clone. This sample also contains other DNA sequences that code for the same CDR3. The chain joins TRBV19 to TRBJ2-1; 10 bases fit TRBD2. The trim removed 5 bases at V and 6 bases at J, leaving 7 bases unmatched. CDR1 is LNHDA, CDR2 SQIVND, per germline (reference sequence). The CDR3 runs to 15 residues. The CDR3 nucleotides are TGTGCCAGTAGTGTCGGACTAGCGGCGGTCAATGAGCAGTTCTTC. Protein: CASSVGLAAVNEQFF.

The V and J genes are TRBV30 and TRBJ1-1; D possibly corresponds to TRBD1 (5 bases). The CDR3 runs to 13 residues. V lost 3 bases to trimming and J lost 5 bases, with 13 bases between them. Germline CDR1 is GTSNPN and CDR2 is SVGIG (reference sequence). CDR3 DNA sequence: TGTGCCTGGAGAGGCAGGGATCGGACTGAAGCTTTCTTT. As protein: CAWRGRDRTEAFF.

J is TRBJ1-5 and V is TRBV6-1; D is possibly TRBD1 (5 bases). V lost 1 base and J lost 3, with 13 bases in between. This CDR3 region has 16 residues. In germline, CDR1 is MNHNS, CDR2 SASEGT. The CDR3 DNA sequence: TGTGCCAGCAGTGAAGACGTTCTCAGGGACAATCAGCCCCAGCATTTT. The encoded protein is CASSEDVLRDNQPQHF.

The chain has TRBV24-1 and TRBJ2-1, with 10 bases matching TRBD1. CDR3 size: 16 residues. Germline V lookup: CDR1 KGHDR, CDR2 SFDVKD. V lost 4 bases to trimming and J lost 6 bases; unmatched junction nucleotides: 8. The CDR3 reads CATSDTGTGAINEQFF. In nucleotides, the CDR3 is TGTGCCACCAGTGACACCGGGACAGGGGCGATCAATGAGCAGTTCTTC.

The chain recombines TRBV7-2 with TRBJ1-2; TRBD1 matches at 7 bases. CDR1 and CDR2 from the germline V gene are SGHTA and FQGNSA. The CDR3 spans 13 residues. With V trimmed by 3 bases and J by 8 bases, 6 bases remained unmatched. CDR3 region: CASSLGQLLGYTF. In DNA form, the CDR3 reads TGTGCCAGCAGCTTGGGACAGCTTCTGGGCTACACCTTC.

The V call is TRBV7-2, the J call TRBJ1-5; TRBD1 matches 10 bases. J gave up 6 bases and V 4 bases, and 3 bases lay outside the gene matches. From germline, CDR1 is SGHTA and CDR2 FQGNSA. CDR3 size: 14 residues. The CDR3 region is CASSSGTGVQPQHF. For the CDR3, the DNA is TGTGCCAGCAGCTCCGGGACAGGGGTTCAGCCCCAGCATTTT.

The chain is built from TRBV4-3 and TRBJ1-5; 10 bases align to TRBD1. The germline gives CDR1 LGHNA, CDR2 YSLEER. The ends lost 5 bases at V and 2 bases at J; junction bases unmatched: 12. The CDR3 runs to 18 residues. The CDR3 DNA sequence: TGCGCCAGCAGCTTATTCCGGGACAGGGGTCTCGGCAATCAGCCCCAGCATTTT. Protein product: CASSLFRDRGLGNQPQHF.

V gene TRBV29-1 combines with J gene TRBJ2-2; D unclear. The CDR3 is made up of 15 amino acids. Germline CDR1 and CDR2: SQVTM and ANQGSEA. The V end was cut by 6 bases, the J end by 1 base, with 15 bases between. CDR3 residues: CSVAKAGLNTGELFF. CDR3 in DNA: TGCAGCGTGGCTAAGGCAGGCCTGAACACCGGGGAGCTGTTTTTT.

This chain links TRBV24-1 with TRBJ1-2, with TRBD1 as a possible D gene (5 bases). Trimming cost V 11 bases and J 8 bases, with 14 bases left between them. CDR1 and CDR2 from the germline V gene are KGHDR and SFDVKD. The CDR3 is made up of 11 amino acids. The CDR3 loop reads CAIQGTGGYTF. Written as DNA, the CDR3 is TGTGCCATCCAGGGTACTGGAGGCTACACCTTC.

The J gene is TRBJ2-2, the V gene TRBV29-1, with 14 bases fitting TRBD2. CDR3 length: 16 amino acids. The trim removed 6 bases at V and 2 bases at J, leaving 5 bases unmatched. From germline, CDR1 is SQVTM and CDR2 ANQGSEA. The CDR3 loop reads CSVRTSGRHNTGELFF. Here the CDR3 DNA reads TGCAGCGTCAGGACTAGCGGGAGGCATAACACCGGGGAGCTGTTTTTT.

J is TRBJ1-5 and V is TRBV10-3; D call uncertain. The CDR3 loop spans 13 amino acids. CDR1 is ENHRY and CDR2 is SYGVKD in the germline V gene. V was trimmed by 4 bases and J by 7 bases, leaving 11 bases between them. CDR3 sequence reads: CAISGSGEQPQHF. The CDR3 DNA is TGTGCCATCAGTGGGTCCGGGGAACAGCCCCAGCATTTT.

The chain couples TRBV3-1 (or the pseudogene TRBV3-2) to TRBJ1-2, with 8 bases identical to TRBD1. CDR3 length: 14 residues. V gave up 1 base and J gave up 3 bases; unmatched junction bases: 1. CDR1 is LGHDT, CDR2 YNNKEL, per germline (reference sequence). The CDR3 region has the DNA TGTGCCAGCAGCCAAGGGGGACAGGACTATGGCTACACCTTC. As protein: CASSQGGQDYGYTF.

V gene TRBV4-2 combines with J gene TRBJ1-5; possibly TRBD1 for D (5 bases). CDR3 size: 14 residues. V dropped 0 bases and J dropped 3 bases, with 6 bases sitting between them. Germline V lookup: CDR1 LGHNA, CDR2 YNFKEQ. The CDR3 DNA sequence: TGTGCCAGCAGCCAAGAACAGGACAATCAGCCCCAGCATTTT. Translated, it gives CASSQEQDNQPQHF.

The rearrangement uses TRBV7-2 and TRBJ2-3; 10 bases line up with TRBD1. The J segment lost 0 bases and the V segment lost 1 base, leaving 7 bases of the junction unmatched. The length of the CDR3 is 18 residues. Germline CDR1 SGHTA, CDR2 FQGNSA. CDR3 DNA: TGTGCCAGCAGCTTAGAGTCCGGGACAGGGGCTAGCACAGATACGCAGTATTTT. It codes for CASSLESGTGASTDTQYF. Full variable domain (outside the CDR3, taken from reference TRBV7-2 and TRBJ2-3): GAGVSQSPSNKVTEKGKDVELRCDPISGHTALYWYRQSLGQGLEFLIYFQGNSAPDKSGLPSDRFSAERTGGSVSTLTIQRTQQEDSAVYLCASSLESGTGASTDTQYFGPGTRLTVL.

In DNA, the CDR3 is TGTGCCTGGAGTGACCCAGTTTTTCGATTAAGCTATGGCTACACCTTC. Its protein product is CAWSDPVFRLSYGYTF. The rearrangement links TRBV30 to TRBJ1-2; D remains ambiguous. Trimming took 1 base from V and 4 from J, leaving 19 bases between them. The CDR3 sequence is 16 residues long. Germline V gene lookup returns CDR1 GTSNPN and CDR2 SVGIG (reference sequence).

V usage is TRBV5-5 and J usage is TRBJ2-7; D might be TRBD2 (5 bases). Germline assignment: CDR1 SGHKS and CDR2 YYEKEE (reference sequence). Between the trimmed V and J ends, which lost 2 bases and 2 bases, there was a span of 14 bases. The CDR3 totals 15 residues. This CDR3 reads CASSFGVGNAYEQYF. DNA for the CDR3: TGTGCCAGCAGCTTCGGCGTCGGGAACGCCTACGAGCAGTACTTC.

This clone was counted a single time. The chain is built from TRBV27 and TRBJ2-3, with TRBD2 matching 16 bases. Trimming at V came to 3 bases and at J to 5 bases, leaving 8 bases not matched to a gene. Germline CDR1 MNHEY, CDR2 SMNVEV (reference sequence). The CDR3 is 18 residues long. The CDR3 loop reads CASSFIPGLAGGIDTQYF. CDR3 coding DNA: TGTGCCAGCAGTTTCATCCCGGGACTAGCGGGAGGGATAGATACGCAGTATTTT.

This chain uses TRBV7-9 with TRBJ2-7; TRBD2 might be the D (5 bases). The CDR3 covers 14 residues. V was pared by 1 base and J by 2 bases, with 9 bases between. Germline loops: CDR1 SEHNR, CDR2 FQNEAQ (reference sequence). The CDR3 spells CASSLGLGAYEQYF. The CDR3 DNA sequence: TGTGCCAGCAGCTTAGGTCTGGGAGCCTACGAGCAGTACTTC.

The chain is built from TRBV5-4 and TRBJ1-3; D call uncertain. CDR1 is SGHNT, CDR2 YYREEE, per germline (reference sequence). This CDR3 has 11 residues. V was cut by 3 bases and J by 8 bases, with 6 bases left in between. CDR3 nucleotides: TGTGCCAGCAGCTCGAGAGACACCATATATTTT. The encoded protein is CASSSRDTIYF.